Listed below are T cell receptor beta chains from one sample, sequenced in a study of blood T cell repertoires in COVID-19. Data came from immunoSEQ multiplex PCR; TCRdb stores just in-frame clones and leaves some out. The table shows some 85,000 clones, with 80% occurring only once. The sequenced sample was peripheral blood. The receptor source for this set is a woman at least 80 years old with acute or convalescent COVID-19. The CDR3 runs from the conserved cysteine through the conserved F or W. A D gene is named only where the DNA matches it firmly. A row's size may be missing; if present it is once, few, many or a size class.

V,D,J,size,length,CDR3,DNA
TRBV7-9,TRBD1,TRBJ1-5,.,13,CASSVQGDQPQHF,TGTGCCAGCAGCGTCCAGGGGGACCAGCCCCAGCATTTT
TRBV5-1,.,TRBJ2-3,.,16,CASSLGSSSGTDTQYF,TGCGCCAGCAGCTTGGGTTCTAGTTCGGGCACAGATACGCAGTATTTT
TRBV6-5,.,TRBJ1-1,.,12,CASSLRPAGAFF,TGTGCCAGCAGTCTGCGGCCCGCGGGAGCTTTCTTT
TRBV7-3,.,TRBJ2-3,once,14,CASSLLSSTDTQYF,TGTGCCAGCAGCTTACTTTCCAGCACAGATACGCAGTATTTT
TRBV18,.,TRBJ2-2,.,12,CASSPIPRELFF,TGTGCCAGCTCACCAATCCCAAGGGAGCTGTTTTTT
TRBV15,.,TRBJ1-2,few,13,CATSRSRDYGYTF,TGTGCCACCAGCAGATCCCGAGACTATGGCTACACCTTC
TRBV2,TRBD1,TRBJ2-3,.,14,CASSAQGGTDTQYF,TGTGCCAGCAGTGCACAGGGGGGCACAGATACGCAGTATTTT
TRBV5-1,.,TRBJ1-2,.,14,CASSLAQVNYGYTF,TGCGCCAGCAGCTTGGCCCAGGTTAACTATGGCTACACCTTC
TRBV19,TRBD1,TRBJ1-5,few,16,CASSSDRVFSNQPQHF,TGTGCCAGTAGTTCGGACAGGGTATTTAGCAATCAGCCCCAGCATTTT
TRBV6-1,TRBD1,TRBJ2-7,.,14,CATVSGQGNYEQYF,TGTGCCACCGTCTCGGGACAGGGGAACTACGAGCAGTACTTC
TRBV5-6,.,TRBJ2-3,.,16,CASSLILRLVTDTQYF,TGTGCCAGCAGCTTGATCTTGCGACTAGTCACAGATACGCAGTATTTT
TRBV6-5,TRBD1,TRBJ1-2,.,14,CASSSRDRAYGYTF,TGTGCCAGCAGTTCGCGGGACAGGGCCTATGGCTACACCTTC
TRBV11-2,.,TRBJ2-3,.,16,CASSLLVHGVGDTQYF,TGTGCCAGCAGCTTACTAGTCCACGGGGTCGGAGATACGCAGTATTTT
TRBV14,.,TRBJ1-1,once,13,CASSPHLNTEAFF,TGTGCCAGCAGCCCCCACTTGAACACTGAAGCTTTCTTT
TRBV29-1,TRBD1,TRBJ1-4,.,13,CSVRQGASEKLFF,TGCAGCGTTAGACAGGGGGCATCTGAAAAACTGTTTTTT
TRBV18,.,TRBJ1-3,.,16,CASSPQGRGSGNTIYF,TGTGCCAGCTCACCCCAGGGTCGCGGCTCTGGAAACACCATATATTTT
TRBV19,.,TRBJ2-1,few,20,CASSIGSGQVTTGGGNEQFF,TGTGCCAGTAGTATAGGGTCCGGACAGGTTACAACGGGAGGGGGCAATGAGCAGTTCTTC
TRBV27,TRBD1,TRBJ1-2,.,17,CASSLSPRTGMNYGYTF,TGTGCCAGCAGTTTATCGCCCCGGACAGGGATGAACTATGGCTACACCTTC
TRBV18,.,TRBJ2-3,.,15,CASSTEVGTTDTQYF,TGTGCCAGCTCCACGGAGGTTGGAACGACAGATACGCAGTATTTT
TRBV5-4,TRBD1,TRBJ1-1,.,14,CASTLTGINTEAFF,TGTGCCAGCACCTTGACAGGGATTAACACTGAAGCTTTCTTT
TRBV10-2,TRBD1,TRBJ2-7,.,16,CASSGPGTGIPYEQYF,TGCGCCAGCAGTGGCCCCGGGACAGGGATTCCCTACGAGCAGTACTTC
TRBV5-1,TRBD1,TRBJ1-6,.,17,CASSPGTGSSYNSPLHF,TGCGCCAGCAGCCCCGGGACAGGTAGCTCCTATAATTCACCCCTCCACTTT
TRBV12-5,TRBD1,TRBJ2-1,.,14,CASGPDRPYNEQFF,TGTGCTAGTGGTCCGGACAGGCCCTACAATGAGCAGTTCTTC
TRBV4-1,.,TRBJ1-4,.,12,CASSHNMEKLFF,TGCGCCAGCAGCCACAACATGGAAAAACTGTTTTTT
TRBV5-5,TRBD2,TRBJ2-5,.,15,CASSRTSGAVETQYF,TGTGCCAGCAGCCGGACGAGCGGGGCGGTTGAGACCCAGTACTTC
TRBV6-1,.,TRBJ2-4,.,15,CASSERGGPKNIQYF,TGTGCCAGCAGTGAAAGGGGGGGTCCCAAAAACATTCAGTACTTC
TRBV7-6,.,TRBJ1-1,.,14,CASSLATVNTEAFF,TGTGCCAGCAGCTTAGCAACGGTGAACACTGAAGCTTTCTTT
TRBV5-6,TRBD2,TRBJ2-3,few,15,CASIRRGAPTDTQYF,TGTGCCAGCATAAGGCGGGGGGCCCCCACAGATACGCAGTATTTT
TRBV18,.,TRBJ1-2,.,14,CASSPAGKNYGYTF,TGTGCCAGCTCACCGGCGGGGAAGAACTATGGCTACACCTTC
TRBV7-2,.,TRBJ2-1,.,14,CASSPQRNYNEQFF,TGTGCCAGCAGCCCACAGCGGAATTACAATGAGCAGTTCTTC
TRBV7-3,TRBD2,TRBJ2-3,.,15,CASSSLAGSTDTQYF,TGTGCCAGCAGCTCTTTAGCGGGGAGCACAGATACGCAGTATTTT
TRBV7-9,TRBD2,TRBJ2-7,few,16,CASSLGLAGSSYEQYF,TGTGCCAGCAGCTTAGGCTTAGCGGGGAGCTCCTACGAGCAGTACTTC
TRBV6-5,TRBD2,TRBJ2-3,.,13,CASKAGFGDTQYF,TGTGCCAGCAAAGCGGGATTTGGGGATACGCAGTATTTT
TRBV7-9,.,TRBJ2-7,few,12,CASSFPTPEQYF,TGTGCCAGCAGCTTTCCGACTCCCGAGCAGTACTTC
TRBV18,.,TRBJ1-5,.,15,CASSPVQGHYQPQHF,TGTGCCAGCTCACCAGTTCAGGGACATTATCAGCCCCAGCATTTT
TRBV5-1,TRBD1,TRBJ2-3,.,16,CASSNARGLMTDTQYF,TGCGCCAGCAGCAATGCCAGGGGGCTAATGACAGATACGCAGTATTTT
TRBV5-1,.,TRBJ1-2,few,14,CASSLGGNSYGYTF,TGCGCCAGCAGCCTCGGAGGCAATTCATATGGCTACACCTTC
TRBV5-6,TRBD2,TRBJ2-7,.,15,CASSLGLAGLYEQYF,TGTGCCAGCAGCTTGGGACTAGCGGGTCTTTACGAGCAGTACTTC
TRBV5-1,TRBD1,TRBJ1-4,.,15,CASSLGLDRGLELFF,TGCGCCAGCAGCTTGGGCTTGGACAGGGGGCTAGAACTGTTTTTT
TRBV30,TRBD1,TRBJ1-1,.,15,CAWSDGATGKGEAFF,TGTGCCTGGAGTGATGGGGCGACAGGGAAGGGTGAAGCTTTCTTT
TRBV4-1,.,TRBJ2-2,once,14,CASSHSPGTGELFF,TGCGCCAGCAGCCATTCCCCGGGAACCGGGGAGCTGTTTTTT
TRBV24-1,.,TRBJ1-4,.,16,CATSDGGEGTNEKLFF,TGTGCCACCAGTGATGGAGGGGAAGGGACTAATGAAAAACTGTTTTTT
TRBV18,.,TRBJ2-7,.,15,CASSLGHLSSYEQYF,TGTGCCAGCTCACTGGGACACCTTAGCTCCTACGAGCAGTACTTC